This T cell receptor beta chain was identified in a study of cytomegalovirus exposure and HLA in healthy donors. Study-wide points: Sequencing probably produced one cluster of sequence variants that were highly shared. In a later analysis, across HLA loci, associated TCR counts were highest for DRB1, lowest for HLA-C. Rarity marked most TCR sequences, yet some public TCRs occurred in many donors.

Amplification used 60 Vbeta primers and 13 Jbeta primers. The data were produced by immunoSEQ multiplex PCR, yet TCRdb's version contains in-frame clones alone and is incomplete. Of nearly 100,000 clones in the sample, roughly 10% are singletons; the top ten hold 4.5% to 6%. This clone was counted a few times. Its specificity is not known. The CDR3 sequence is 15 residues long. Germline lookup yields CDR1 MDHEN and CDR2 SYDVKM. Unmatched junction bases numbered 8, after V lost 6 bases and J lost 4 bases. Sequencing was done on a sample of PBMCs. V is TRBV28 and J is TRBJ2-2, with 7 nucleotides matching TRBD1. The receptor was derived from a man between 50 and 59 years old in good health and CMV-seropositive. CDR3 protein: CASRKGAGVTGELFF. The CDR3 coding sequence is TGTGCCAGCAGAAAGGGGGCAGGGGTCACCGGGGAGCTGTTTTTT.